The sequence of this T cell receptor beta chain was determined in a study of technical replicates of blood from a few donors. Germline V CDR1 and CDR2: MNHNY, SVGAGI (reference sequence). Trimming took off 7 bases at V and 10 bases at J, with 16 bases between the two ends. The CDR3 loop spans 12 amino acids. Using immunoSEQ multiplex PCR, the repertoire was profiled, and TCRdb retains in-frame clones only, with some absent. The sample includes 65,000 to 85,000 clones, approximately 97% of them seen just once. The chain is built from TRBV6-6 and TRBJ1-2; D ambiguous. The clonotype comes from a human donor in good health. The sequencing input was T cells isolated from PBMCs. The DNA of the CDR3 is TGTGCCAGCACTCAAACCCGTAACATCTACACCTTC. It codes for CASTQTRNIYTF.